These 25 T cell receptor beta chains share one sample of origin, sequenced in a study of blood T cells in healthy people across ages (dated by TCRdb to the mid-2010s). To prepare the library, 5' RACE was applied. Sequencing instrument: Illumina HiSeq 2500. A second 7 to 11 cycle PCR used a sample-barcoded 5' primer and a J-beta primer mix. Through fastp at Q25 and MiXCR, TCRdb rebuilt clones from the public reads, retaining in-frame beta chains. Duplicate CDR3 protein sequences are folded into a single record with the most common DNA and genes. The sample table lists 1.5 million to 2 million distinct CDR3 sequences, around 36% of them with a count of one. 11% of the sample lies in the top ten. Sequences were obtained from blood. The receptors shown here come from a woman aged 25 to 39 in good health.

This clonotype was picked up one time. In DNA form, the CDR3 reads TGTGCCAGCAGCCCGGGGGGAAATCGCTACGAGCAGTACTTC. Protein product: CASSPGGNRYEQYF. V is TRBV7-8 and J is TRBJ2-7; TRBD2 agrees at 7 bases. V dropped 5 bases and J dropped 3; count of bases not matched to a gene: 7. The CDR3 runs 14 residues. CDR1 and CDR2 from the germline V gene are SGHVS and FQNEAQ. Full variable domain (outside the CDR3, taken from reference TRBV7-8 and TRBJ2-7): GAGVSQSPRYKVAKRGQDVALRCDPISGHVSLFWYQQALGQGPEFLTYFQNEAQLDKSGLPSDRFFAERPEGSVSTLKIQRTQQEDSAVYLCASSPGGNRYEQYFGPGTRLTVT.

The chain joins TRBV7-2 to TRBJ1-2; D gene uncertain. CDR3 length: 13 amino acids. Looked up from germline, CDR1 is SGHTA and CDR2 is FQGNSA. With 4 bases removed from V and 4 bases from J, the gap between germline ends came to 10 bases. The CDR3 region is CASSSIEFYGYTF. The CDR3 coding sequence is TGTGCCAGCAGCTCAATAGAATTCTATGGCTACACCTTC.

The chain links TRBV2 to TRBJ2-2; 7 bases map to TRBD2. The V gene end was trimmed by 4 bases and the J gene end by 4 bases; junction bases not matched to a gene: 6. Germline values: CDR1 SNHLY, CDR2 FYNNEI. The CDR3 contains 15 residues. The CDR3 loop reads CASSVLGGSTGELFF. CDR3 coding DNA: TGTGCCAGCAGTGTTTTGGGGGGGAGCACCGGGGAGCTGTTTTTT.

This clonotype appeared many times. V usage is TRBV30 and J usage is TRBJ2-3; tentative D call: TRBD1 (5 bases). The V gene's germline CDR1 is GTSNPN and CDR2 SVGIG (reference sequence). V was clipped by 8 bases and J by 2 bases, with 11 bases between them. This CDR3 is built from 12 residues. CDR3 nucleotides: TGTGCCACGAAGACAGTCACAGATACGCAGTATTTT. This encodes CATKTVTDTQYF.

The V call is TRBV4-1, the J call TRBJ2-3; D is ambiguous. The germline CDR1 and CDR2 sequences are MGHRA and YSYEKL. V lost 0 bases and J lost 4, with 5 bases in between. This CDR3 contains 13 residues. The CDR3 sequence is CASSQEVSDTQYF. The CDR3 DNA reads TGCGCCAGCAGCCAAGAGGTCTCAGATACGCAGTATTTT.

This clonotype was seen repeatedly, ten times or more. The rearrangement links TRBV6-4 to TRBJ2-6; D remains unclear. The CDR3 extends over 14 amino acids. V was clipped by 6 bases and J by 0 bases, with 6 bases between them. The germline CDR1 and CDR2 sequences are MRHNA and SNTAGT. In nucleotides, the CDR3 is TGTGCCAGCAGCCCATTCTCTGGGGCCAACGTCCTGACTTTC. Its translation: CASSPFSGANVLTF.

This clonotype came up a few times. The chain's CDR3 is CASSPIRITQETQYF. The CDR3 DNA follows: TGTGCCAGCTCACCAATCCGAATAACTCAAGAGACCCAGTACTTC. The V gene is TRBV18, the J gene TRBJ2-5; no reliable D call. Germline V gives CDR1 KGHSH, CDR2 LQKENI. V lost 2 bases and J 2 bases, leaving 12 bases between the germline ends. The length of the CDR3 is 15 residues.

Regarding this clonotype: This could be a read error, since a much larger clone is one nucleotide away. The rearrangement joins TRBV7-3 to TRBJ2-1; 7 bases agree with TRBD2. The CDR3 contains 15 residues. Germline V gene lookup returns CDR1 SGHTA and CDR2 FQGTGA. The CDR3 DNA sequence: TGTGCCTGCAGTTCCGGGGGGAACATCCCCAATGAGCAGTTCTTC. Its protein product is CACSSGGNIPNEQFF.

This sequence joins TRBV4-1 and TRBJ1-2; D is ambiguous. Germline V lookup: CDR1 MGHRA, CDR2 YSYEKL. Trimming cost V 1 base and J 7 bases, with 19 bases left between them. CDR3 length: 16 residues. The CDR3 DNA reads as TGCGCCAGCAGCCAAGGACTGCCCAGCCCTGGCGGTGGCTACACCTTC. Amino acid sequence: CASSQGLPSPGGGYTF.

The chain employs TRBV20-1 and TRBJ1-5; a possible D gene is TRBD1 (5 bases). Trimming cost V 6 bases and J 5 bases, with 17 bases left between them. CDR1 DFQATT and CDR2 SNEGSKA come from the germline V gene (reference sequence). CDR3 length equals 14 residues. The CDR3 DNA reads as TGCAGTGCCGCGCCGGGGGTAACGGATCAGCCCCAGCATTTT. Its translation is CSAAPGVTDQPQHF.

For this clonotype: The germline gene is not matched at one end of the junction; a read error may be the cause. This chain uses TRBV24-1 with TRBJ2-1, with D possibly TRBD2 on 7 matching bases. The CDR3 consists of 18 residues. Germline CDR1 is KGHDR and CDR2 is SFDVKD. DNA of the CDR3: TGTGCCGCCAGTGATTCGAAGGTCCGGGGGGCGGGATTGAATGAGCAGTTCTTC. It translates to CAASDSKVRGAGLNEQFF.

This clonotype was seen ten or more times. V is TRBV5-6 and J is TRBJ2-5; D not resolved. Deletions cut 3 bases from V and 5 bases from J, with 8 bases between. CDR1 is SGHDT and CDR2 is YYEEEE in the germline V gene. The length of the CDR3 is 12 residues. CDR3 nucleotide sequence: TGTGCCAGCAGCTCCGTATGGGAGACCCAGTACTTC. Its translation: CASSSVWETQYF.

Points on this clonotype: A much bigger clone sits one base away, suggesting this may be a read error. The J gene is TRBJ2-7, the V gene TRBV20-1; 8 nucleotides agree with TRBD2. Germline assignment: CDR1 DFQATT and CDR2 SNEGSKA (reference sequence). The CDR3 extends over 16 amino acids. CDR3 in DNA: TGCAGTACTAGTCTTGTGGAGTCGCGGGGGGCCTACGAGCAGTACTTC. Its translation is CSTSLVESRGAYEQYF.

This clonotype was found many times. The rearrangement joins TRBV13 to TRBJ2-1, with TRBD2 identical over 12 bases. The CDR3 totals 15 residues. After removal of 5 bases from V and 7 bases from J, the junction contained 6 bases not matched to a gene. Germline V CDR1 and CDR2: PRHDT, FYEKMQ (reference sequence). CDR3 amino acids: CASSPTSGGRNEQFF. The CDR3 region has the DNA TGTGCCAGCAGCCCCACTAGCGGGGGGCGGAATGAGCAGTTCTTC.

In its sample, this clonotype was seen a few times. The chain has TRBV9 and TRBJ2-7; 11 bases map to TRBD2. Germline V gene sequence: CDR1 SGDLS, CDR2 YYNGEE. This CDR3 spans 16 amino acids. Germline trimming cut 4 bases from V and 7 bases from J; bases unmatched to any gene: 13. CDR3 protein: CASSTGPSGGLYEQYF. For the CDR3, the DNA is TGTGCCAGCAGCACCGGGCCTAGCGGGGGGTTGTATGAGCAGTACTTC.

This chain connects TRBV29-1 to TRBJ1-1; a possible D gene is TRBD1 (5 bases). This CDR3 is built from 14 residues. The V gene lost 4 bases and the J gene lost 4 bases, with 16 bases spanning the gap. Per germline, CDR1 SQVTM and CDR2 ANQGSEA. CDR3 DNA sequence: TGCAGCGTTGCTATGTCAGGGTGGCGCACTGAAGCTTTCTTT. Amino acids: CSVAMSGWRTEAFF.

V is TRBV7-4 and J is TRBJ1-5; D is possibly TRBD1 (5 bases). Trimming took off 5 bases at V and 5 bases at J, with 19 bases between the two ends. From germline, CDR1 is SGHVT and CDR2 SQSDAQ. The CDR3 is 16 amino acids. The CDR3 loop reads CASSPGTAGAYQPQHF. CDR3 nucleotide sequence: TGTGCCAGCAGCCCGGGGACGGCCGGCGCTTATCAGCCCCAGCATTTT.

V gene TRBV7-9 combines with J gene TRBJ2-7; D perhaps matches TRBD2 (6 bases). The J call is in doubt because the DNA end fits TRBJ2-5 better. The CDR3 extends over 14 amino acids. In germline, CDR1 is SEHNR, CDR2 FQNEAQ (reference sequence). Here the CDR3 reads CASSTQGLQETQYF. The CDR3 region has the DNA TGTGCCAGCAGCACCCAGGGACTTCAAGAGACCCAGTACTTC.

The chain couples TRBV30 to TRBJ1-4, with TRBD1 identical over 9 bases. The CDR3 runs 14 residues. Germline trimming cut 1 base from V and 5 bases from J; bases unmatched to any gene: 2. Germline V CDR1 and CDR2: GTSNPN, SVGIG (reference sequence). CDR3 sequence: CAWSEGTGNEKLFF. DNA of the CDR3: TGTGCCTGGAGTGAGGGGACAGGGAATGAAAAACTGTTTTTT.

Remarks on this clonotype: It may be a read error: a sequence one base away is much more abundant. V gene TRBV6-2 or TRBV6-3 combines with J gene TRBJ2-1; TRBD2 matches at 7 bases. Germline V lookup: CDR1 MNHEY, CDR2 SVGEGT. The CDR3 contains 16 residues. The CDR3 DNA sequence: TGTGCCAGCAGTCCCCTCCTAGCGGTTTCCTACAATGATCAGTTCTTC. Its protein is CASSPLLAVSYNDQFF.

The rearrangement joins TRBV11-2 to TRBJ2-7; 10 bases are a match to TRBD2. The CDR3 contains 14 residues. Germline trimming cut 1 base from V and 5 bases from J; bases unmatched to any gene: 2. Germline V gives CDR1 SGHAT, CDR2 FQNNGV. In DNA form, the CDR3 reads TGTGCCAGCAGCTTAGGTGGGACTAGCGACGAGCAGTACTTC. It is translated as CASSLGGTSDEQYF.

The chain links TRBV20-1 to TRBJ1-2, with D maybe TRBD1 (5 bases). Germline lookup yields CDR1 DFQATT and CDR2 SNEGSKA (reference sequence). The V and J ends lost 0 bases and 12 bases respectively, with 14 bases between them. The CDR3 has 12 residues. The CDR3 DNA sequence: TGCAGTGCTAGAGATGGGGCAGGGTTCAACACCTTC. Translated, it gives CSARDGAGFNTF.

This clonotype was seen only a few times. The DNA for the CDR3 is TGCGCCAGCAGCTTGCGGCGCAGCGAGGAGGTTCCTGGGAATGAGCAGTTCTTC. It encodes CASSLRRSEEVPGNEQFF. The chain uses TRBV5-1 and TRBJ2-1; TRBD2 is a possible D gene (5 bases). This CDR3 is built from 18 residues. Trimming stripped 1 base from V and 7 bases from J, with 24 bases between. From germline, CDR1 is SGHRS and CDR2 YFSETQ.

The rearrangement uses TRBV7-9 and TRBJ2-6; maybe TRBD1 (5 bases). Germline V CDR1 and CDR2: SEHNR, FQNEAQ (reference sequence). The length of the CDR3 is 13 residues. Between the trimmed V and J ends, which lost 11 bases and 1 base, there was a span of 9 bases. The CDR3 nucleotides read TGTGCCCTCAGGGCTTCTGGGGCCAACGTCCTGACTTTC. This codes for CALRASGANVLTF.

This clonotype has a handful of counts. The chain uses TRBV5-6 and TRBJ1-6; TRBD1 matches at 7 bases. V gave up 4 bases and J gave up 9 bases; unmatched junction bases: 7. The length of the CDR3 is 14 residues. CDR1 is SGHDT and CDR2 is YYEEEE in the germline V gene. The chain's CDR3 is CASSAGTDPSPLHF. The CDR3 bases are TGTGCCAGCAGCGCCGGGACAGATCCTTCACCCCTCCACTTT.